The 7 T cell receptor beta chains presented below share a single source sample, sequenced in a study of blood T cell repertoires in COVID-19. Libraries were prepared by immunoSEQ multiplex PCR; TCRdb keeps only in-frame clonotypes and omits some of them. The table lists fewer than 150,000 clones, approximately 85% of them singletons. What was sequenced was peripheral blood. Receptors originate from a human donor in a cohort sampled during active COVID-19.

This chain links TRBV5-6 with TRBJ2-5, with D perhaps matching TRBD2 (5 bases). Trimming stripped 4 bases from V and 0 bases from J, with 10 bases between. The CDR3 contains 14 residues. The germline CDR1 and CDR2 sequences are SGHDT and YYEEEE. The CDR3 nucleotides are TGTGCCAGCAGCCCTTTCGGGGACCAAGAGACCCAGTACTTC. Its protein is CASSPFGDQETQYF.

The chain recombines TRBV7-2 with TRBJ2-5; possibly TRBD2 for D (7 bases). Trimming removed 0 bases at V and 5 bases at J, with 10 bases between. The CDR3 loop spans 14 amino acids. CDR1 SGHTA and CDR2 FQGNSA come from the germline V gene. CDR3 DNA: TGTGCCAGCAGCTTAGCGGGGGGGCCCGAGACCCAGTACTTC. Translation gives CASSLAGGPETQYF.

The genes are TRBV12-3 or TRBV12-4 and TRBJ1-5; a weak D match, TRBD1 (5 bases). This CDR3 spans 13 amino acids. With 4 bases removed from V and 7 bases from J, the gap between germline ends came to 11 bases. CDR3 protein: CASSWGGFQPQHF. Written as DNA, the CDR3 is TGTGCCAGCAGTTGGGGGGGGTTCCAGCCCCAGCATTTT.

V gene TRBV9 combines with J gene TRBJ1-4, with a possible D match to TRBD1 (6 bases). In germline, CDR1 is SGDLS, CDR2 YYNGEE. V was clipped by 3 bases and J by 5 bases, with 11 bases between them. CDR3 length: 14 amino acids. The CDR3 sequence: CASSARGQNEKLFF. In nucleotides, the CDR3 is TGTGCCAGCAGCGCGAGAGGACAGAATGAAAAACTGTTTTTT.

This clone was observed once. V is TRBV19 and J is TRBJ1-1, with 9 bases lining up with TRBD1. V was pared by 10 bases and J by 5 bases, with 8 bases of the junction left unmatched. Germline V lookup: CDR1 LNHDA, CDR2 SQIVND (reference sequence). The CDR3 runs to 13 residues. The CDR3 bases are TGTGCCACCCAAGTAGGACAGGGGACTGAAGCTTTCTTT. This gives the protein CATQVGQGTEAFF.

The V call is TRBV7-2, the J call TRBJ1-6; D gene uncertain. From germline, CDR1 is SGHTA and CDR2 FQGNSA. The CDR3 length is 13 residues. V lost 1 base to trimming and J lost 8 bases, with 6 bases between them. CDR3 nucleotide sequence: TGTGCCAGCAGCTTAGGTCCGGATTCACCCCTCCACTTT. Protein: CASSLGPDSPLHF.

The rearrangement links TRBV7-7 to TRBJ2-2, with 9 bases aligning to TRBD1. V shed 5 bases and J 6 bases; nucleotides not matched to a gene: 10. The CDR3 runs to 16 residues. The germline V gene has CDR1 SSHAT and CDR2 FNYEAQ (reference sequence). CDR3 in DNA: TGTGCCAGCAGCACCAGTGACAGGGGGAGGGCCGGGGAGCTGTTTTTT. This sequence encodes CASSTSDRGRAGELFF.